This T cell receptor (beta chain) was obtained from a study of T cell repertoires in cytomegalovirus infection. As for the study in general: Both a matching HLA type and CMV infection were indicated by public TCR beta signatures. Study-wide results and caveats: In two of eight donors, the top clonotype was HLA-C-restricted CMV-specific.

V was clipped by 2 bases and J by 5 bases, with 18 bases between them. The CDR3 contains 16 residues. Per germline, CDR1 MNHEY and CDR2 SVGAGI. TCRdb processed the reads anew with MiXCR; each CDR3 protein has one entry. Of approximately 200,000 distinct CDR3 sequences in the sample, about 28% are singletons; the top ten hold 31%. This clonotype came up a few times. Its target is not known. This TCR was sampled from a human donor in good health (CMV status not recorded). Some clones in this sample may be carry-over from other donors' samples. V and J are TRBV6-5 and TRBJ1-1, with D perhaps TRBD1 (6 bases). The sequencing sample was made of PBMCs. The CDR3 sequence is CASSYVNTGRWTEAFF. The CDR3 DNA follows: TGTGCCAGCAGTTACGTCAATACAGGGAGGTGGACTGAAGCTTTCTTT.